A selection of T cell receptor beta chains follows, all from one sample in a study of human T cells and chemical hapten exposure. TCRdb independently ran MiXCR on the RACE reads; one entry per CDR3 protein. Of about 350,000 distinct CDR3 sequences in the sample, about 6% were seen once. Sequencing used whole blood, obtained in connection with sensitization to the hapten diphenylcyclopropenone (DPC). The receptors here all came from a woman under 30 with alopecia areata. Some clones in this sample may be carry-over from other donors' samples. Each CDR3 is given with its conserved first and last residue. Fields, in order: clone size, D gene, V gene, J gene, CDR3 protein, CDR3 DNA. The D gene is left open where the match is weak. Size is omitted from some rows. Given values are once, few, many or a class for expanded clones.

-	-	TRBV18	TRBJ2-5	CASSPQLAIQETQYF	TGTGCCAGCTCACCCCAGCTAGCAATTCAAGAGACCCAGTACTTC
many	-	TRBV18	TRBJ1-1	CASSPTAENTEAFF	TGTGCCAGCTCACCAACGGCCGAGAACACTGAAGCTTTCTTT
few	-	TRBV28	TRBJ1-1	CATISRFGLNTEAFF	TGTGCCACAATTTCGAGATTTGGGTTGAACACTGAAGCTTTCTTT
few	-	TRBV2	TRBJ2-7	CASTLTSYEQYF	TGTGCCAGCACCCTGACTAGCTACGAGCAGTACTTC
-	-	TRBV20-1	TRBJ1-6	CSAKGTILRGGNSPLHF	TGCAGTGCCAAAGGAACCATACTCAGGGGAGGTAATTCACCCCTCCACTTT
many	-	TRBV11-3	TRBJ2-2	CASSSRDSGTGELFF	TGTGCCAGCAGCTCGCGGGACTCCGGCACCGGGGAGCTGTTTTTT
-	-	TRBV5-1	TRBJ2-3	CASSLALGASTDTQYF	TGCGCCAGCAGCTTGGCCTTGGGCGCCAGCACAGATACGCAGTATTTT
many	-	TRBV7-6	TRBJ2-7	CASSPRLGFHYEQYF	TGTGCCAGCAGCCCCCGTCTCGGATTTCACTACGAGCAGTACTTC
-	-	TRBV28	TRBJ2-7	CASRQGDQYF	TGTGCCAGCAGACAGGGTGATCAGTACTTC
many	TRBD1	TRBV7-7	TRBJ2-3	CASSSLQGLSTQYF	TGTGCTAGCAGCTCGTTACAGGGGTTGAGTACGCAGTATTTT
many	TRBD2	TRBV12-3/TRBV12-4	TRBJ2-3	CASSPPSGGARGTDTQYF	TGTGCCAGCAGCCCACCTAGCGGGGGGGCTCGGGGCACAGATACGCAGTATTTT
-	TRBD1	TRBV5-1	TRBJ1-1	CASSLGQGATHTEAFF	TGCGCCAGCAGCTTGGGACAGGGGGCTACGCACACTGAAGCTTTCTTT
many	-	TRBV2	TRBJ1-1	CASSVAHTEAFF	TGTGCCAGCAGTGTAGCGCACACTGAAGCTTTCTTT
many	TRBD1	TRBV5-4	TRBJ2-5	CASSRQGAAETQYF	TGTGCCAGCAGCCGACAGGGGGCGGCAGAGACCCAGTACTTC
few	-	TRBV20-1	TRBJ1-2	CSARDFRPSKPGYTF	TGCAGTGCTAGAGACTTTCGGCCTTCCAAACCAGGCTACACCTTC
many	-	TRBV12-3/TRBV12-4	TRBJ2-3	CASSLAGGSDTQYF	TGTGCCAGCAGTTTAGCGGGGGGCTCAGATACGCAGTATTTT
many	-	TRBV29-1	TRBJ1-3	CSVEDSNSGNTIYF	TGCAGCGTTGAAGACTCGAACTCTGGAAACACCATATATTTT
few	-	TRBV24-1	TRBJ2-3	CATAGVRGDTQYF	TGTGCCACCGCCGGGGTGAGGGGCGATACGCAGTATTTT
few	-	TRBV7-9	TRBJ2-3	CASSSTLAESTDTQYF	TGTGCCAGCAGCAGTACCCTGGCGGAGAGCACAGATACGCAGTATTTT
-	-	TRBV9	TRBJ1-1	CASSVAGVAEAFF	TGTGCCAGCAGCGTAGCGGGGGTAGCTGAAGCTTTCTTT
few	-	TRBV4-1	TRBJ2-1	CASSQVTGYNEQFF	TGCGCCAGCAGCCAAGTAACAGGCTACAATGAGCAGTTCTTC
few	-	TRBV4-1	TRBJ2-5	CASSQTLGETQYF	TGCGCCAGCAGCCAAACTCTAGGGGAGACCCAGTACTTC
-	-	TRBV2	TRBJ1-4	CASREEGEGEKLFF	TGTGCCAGCAGGGAAGAAGGGGAGGGTGAAAAACTGTTTTTT
many	-	TRBV7-2	TRBJ2-7	CASSPWTDSSYEQYF	TGTGCCAGCAGCCCCTGGACGGATAGCTCCTACGAGCAGTACTTC
few	TRBD2	TRBV6-1	TRBJ2-5	CASRQFRGVAGAQLQETQYF	TGTGCCAGCAGGCAGTTTAGAGGGGTAGCGGGGGCTCAGCTACAAGAGACCCAGTACTTC